What follows are 18 T cell receptor beta chains derived from one specimen sequenced in a study of OX40 agonist ivuxolimab in advanced cancers. The data were produced by immunoSEQ multiplex PCR, yet TCRdb's version contains in-frame clones alone and is incomplete. The sample shows approximately 90,000 clones, about 88% of them seen only once. This material consisted of CD4+ or CD8+ T cells sorted from blood, taken in a trial of the OX40 agonist ivuxolimab. The receptors were sampled from an adult with an advanced solid tumor such as melanoma, head and neck, liver or kidney cancer.

The chain links TRBV7-2 to TRBJ2-1, with D possibly matching TRBD2 (7 bases). V was clipped by 5 bases and J by 7 bases, with 18 bases between them. The germline V gene encodes CDR1 SGHTA and CDR2 FQGNSA. The CDR3 spans 15 residues. CDR3 amino acids: CASSRIRGGANEQFF. The CDR3 nucleotides read TGTGCCAGCAGCCGAATTCGAGGGGGGGCGAATGAGCAGTTCTTC.

In its sample, this clone was seen once. The chain has TRBV4-3 and TRBJ1-4; 9 bases align to TRBD1. Per germline, CDR1 LGHNA and CDR2 YSLEER. The CDR3 has 15 residues. Trimming at V came to 4 bases and at J to 3 bases, leaving 3 bases not matched to a gene. The CDR3 DNA follows: TGCGCCAGCAGCCCACAGGGGGCGGCTAATGAAAAACTGTTTTTT. Its translation is CASSPQGAANEKLFF.

The rearrangement links TRBV4-3 to TRBJ1-4, with D tentatively TRBD1 (5 bases). In germline, CDR1 is LGHNA, CDR2 YSLEER. Trimming cost V 4 bases and J 5 bases, with 17 bases left between them. The CDR3 loop spans 16 amino acids. CDR3 nucleotides: TGCGCCAGCAGCCCCCGGGGCCCGGGAGAAAATGAAAAACTGTTTTTT. Protein sequence: CASSPRGPGENEKLFF.

A few counts support this clone. The V gene is TRBV9, the J gene TRBJ1-2; D gene uncertain. V shed 4 bases and J shed 7 bases, with 11 bases lying between them. The CDR3 has 12 residues. Germline-derived CDR1 and CDR2 are SGDLS and YYNGEE. In DNA form, the CDR3 reads TGTGCCAGCAGCCCTCCGGCAGCTGGCTACACCTTC. Translation: CASSPPAAGYTF.

The chain combines TRBV7-8 with TRBJ1-1; D gene unclear. This CDR3 region has 15 residues. Germline V CDR1 and CDR2: SGHVS, FQNEAQ. The V gene lost 4 bases and the J gene lost 4 bases, with 16 bases spanning the gap. DNA of the CDR3: TGTGCCAGCAGCTACTTCGTGCGCCGAGGCACTGAAGCTTTCTTT. This encodes CASSYFVRRGTEAFF.

The chain recombines TRBV5-1 with TRBJ1-2, with 7 nucleotides matching TRBD1. Trimming at V came to 4 bases and at J to 4 bases, leaving 7 bases not matched to a gene. Germline CDR1 SGHRS, CDR2 YFSETQ. The CDR3 consists of 14 residues. The CDR3 loop reads CASSDPGTVYGYTF. CDR3 bases: TGCGCCAGCAGCGACCCCGGGACAGTCTATGGCTACACCTTC.

The chain joins TRBV18 to TRBJ2-7, with 16 bases that match TRBD2. Germline CDR1 is KGHSH and CDR2 is LQKENI. V shed 3 bases and J 6 bases; nucleotides not matched to a gene: 8. There are 17 residues in the CDR3. The CDR3: CASSPGLAGGSSGEQYF. The CDR3 coding sequence is TGTGCCAGCTCACCGGGACTAGCGGGGGGGTCCTCGGGCGAGCAGTACTTC.

The chain joins TRBV19 to TRBJ2-7; D is possibly TRBD1 (6 bases). This CDR3 contains 16 residues. With 6 bases removed from V and 3 bases from J, the gap between germline ends came to 21 bases. Germline CDR1 and CDR2: LNHDA and SQIVND (reference sequence). The CDR3 is CASSEQGDPLLYEQYF. The CDR3 region has the DNA TGTGCCAGTAGCGAACAGGGAGACCCCCTACTCTACGAGCAGTACTTC.

V usage is TRBV7-6 and J usage is TRBJ2-7; 9 positions agree with TRBD2. Germline loops: CDR1 SGHVS, CDR2 FNYEAQ. CDR3 length: 15 residues. With 0 bases clipped from V and 6 bases from J, the junction kept 6 bases outside the gene matches. In nucleotides, the CDR3 is TGTGCCAGCAGCTTAGCGGGCGGGGGGGCCTCCGAGCAGTACTTC. Amino acids: CASSLAGGGASEQYF.

The chain joins TRBV6-6 to TRBJ2-2, with 8 positions matching TRBD1. CDR1 and CDR2 (germline): MNHNY, SVGAGI (reference sequence). The CDR3 sequence is 16 residues long. V lost 10 bases and J lost 2; bases outside the gene matches: 12. Written as DNA, the CDR3 is TGTGCCATCGCTTTAGGACAGGGCACCAACACCGGGGAGCTGTTTTTT. Amino acids: CAIALGQGTNTGELFF.

This clone occurred a few times. The J gene is TRBJ2-3, the V gene TRBV6-4; TRBD2 might be the D (6 bases). This CDR3 has 14 residues. Germline V gives CDR1 MRHNA, CDR2 SNTAGT. V was shortened by 5 bases and J by 5 bases, with 14 bases between the two germline ends. The CDR3 nucleotides read TGTGCCAGCAGTCCCAGCGGGCGGAGAGATACGCAGTATTTT. Translating gives CASSPSGRRDTQYF.

This chain uses TRBV5-5 with TRBJ2-5; 7 bases align to TRBD1. Germline V gene sequence: CDR1 SGHKS, CDR2 YYEKEE (reference sequence). This CDR3 has 13 amino acids. The V and J ends lost 4 bases and 4 bases, in that order; junction bases with no gene match: 4. The CDR3 loop is CASSLDRVETQYF. For the CDR3, the DNA is TGTGCCAGCAGCCTAGACAGGGTAGAGACCCAGTACTTC.

The gene calls are TRBV7-2 and TRBJ2-3, with 7 bases aligning to TRBD1. CDR1 and CDR2 (germline): SGHTA, FQGNSA. V trimming: 8 bases; J trimming: 7 bases; junction bases outside the gene matches: 12. The CDR3 consists of 14 residues. The CDR3 sequence is CASGLGQAQNTQYF. For the CDR3, the DNA is TGTGCCAGCGGATTAGGACAGGCTCAGAATACGCAGTATTTT.

This chain uses TRBV11-2 with TRBJ2-3; 9 nucleotides align to TRBD2. The CDR3 is made up of 15 amino acids. The V gene end was trimmed by 5 bases and the J gene end by 5 bases; junction bases not matched to a gene: 8. Per the germline V gene, CDR1 is SGHAT and CDR2 is FQNNGV. DNA for the CDR3: TGTGCCAGCAGCATCAGCGGGGGGACAATAGATACGCAGTATTTT. Residues: CASSISGGTIDTQYF.

Turning to this clone: The same CDR3 arises from other DNA sequences in this sample as well. J is TRBJ1-4 and V is TRBV29-1, with 9 bases identical to TRBD1. The germline gives CDR1 SQVTM, CDR2 ANQGSEA. The CDR3 runs 12 residues. Trimming removed 6 bases from V and 8 bases from J; junction bases left unmatched: 4. The CDR3 DNA is TGCAGCGTGGGACAGGGTAACGAAAAACTGTTTTTT. Translating it yields CSVGQGNEKLFF. Based on the CDR3 plus reference TRBV29-1 and TRBJ1-4, the full variable domain is SAVISQKPSRDICQRGTSLTIQCQVDSQVTMMFWYRQQPGQSLTLIATANQGSEATYESGFVIDKFPISRPNLTFSTLTVSNMSPEDSSIYLCSVGQGNEKLFFGSGTQLSVL.

The chain joins TRBV4-2 to TRBJ2-7; 15 bases fit TRBD2. This CDR3 has 17 amino acids. Germline V CDR1 and CDR2: LGHNA, YNFKEQ. V was clipped by 4 bases and J by 1 base; unmatched bases: 5. CDR3 DNA: TGTGCCAGCAGCCTTGGACTAGCGGGGGGGGTTTCCTACGAGCAGTACTTC. It is translated as CASSLGLAGGVSYEQYF.

The chain combines TRBV6-5 with TRBJ1-2, with D tentatively TRBD1 (6 bases). The CDR3 is 11 residues long. Germline CDR1 and CDR2: MNHEY and SVGAGI. Between the trimmed V and J ends, which lost 8 bases and 7 bases, there was a span of 11 bases. The CDR3 region has the DNA TGTGCCAGCGGCAGGGGCAGTGGCTACACCTTC. Translating gives CASGRGSGYTF.

The chain carries TRBV5-4 and TRBJ2-7; D uncertain. The V end was cut by 5 bases, the J end by 6 bases, with 18 bases between. CDR1 SGHNT and CDR2 YYREEE come from the germline V gene (reference sequence). CDR3 length equals 14 residues. This CDR3 is CASRADMNSAEQYF. CDR3 coding DNA: TGTGCCAGCAGGGCCGACATGAACTCGGCCGAGCAGTACTTC.